Sequencing of this TCR beta chain was carried out in a study of shared clonotypes between healthy human individuals. CDR3 length equals 14 residues. Germline lookup yields CDR1 MDHEN and CDR2 SYDVKM. J was trimmed by 3 bases and V by 2 bases; bases with no gene match: 1. Clones were sequenced by immunoSEQ multiplex PCR, and TCRdb holds only the in-frame ones, with some missing. The table lists approximately 1,500,000 clones, 98% of them singletons. Regarding this clone: Distinct nucleotide sequences in the sample also encode this CDR3.

The chain joins TRBV28 to TRBJ1-2, with 9 bases fitting TRBD1. Sequences were obtained from naive CD4+ T cells sorted from blood. The subset: CD45RA+ positively selected. This receptor was taken from a man aged 30-40 years in good health. The CDR3 region has the DNA TGTGCCAGCAGTTTAGACAGGGGGGACTATGGCTACACCTTC. Translated: CASSLDRGDYGYTF.